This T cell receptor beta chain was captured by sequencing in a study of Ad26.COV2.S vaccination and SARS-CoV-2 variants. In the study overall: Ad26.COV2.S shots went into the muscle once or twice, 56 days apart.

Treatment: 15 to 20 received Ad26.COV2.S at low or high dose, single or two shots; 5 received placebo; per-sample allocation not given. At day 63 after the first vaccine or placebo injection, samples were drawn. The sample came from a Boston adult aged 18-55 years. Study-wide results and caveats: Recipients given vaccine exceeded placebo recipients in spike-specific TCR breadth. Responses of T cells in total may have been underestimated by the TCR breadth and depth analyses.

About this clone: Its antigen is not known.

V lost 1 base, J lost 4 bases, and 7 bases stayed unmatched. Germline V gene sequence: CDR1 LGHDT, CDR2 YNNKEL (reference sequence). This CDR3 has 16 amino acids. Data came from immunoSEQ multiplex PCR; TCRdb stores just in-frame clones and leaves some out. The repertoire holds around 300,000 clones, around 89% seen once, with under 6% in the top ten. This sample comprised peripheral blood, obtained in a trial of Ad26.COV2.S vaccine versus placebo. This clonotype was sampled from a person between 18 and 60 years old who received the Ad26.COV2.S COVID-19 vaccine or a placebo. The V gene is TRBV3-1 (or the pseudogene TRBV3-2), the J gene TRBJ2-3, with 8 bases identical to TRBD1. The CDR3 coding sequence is TGTGCCAGCAGCCAAGCGAGTCAGGGGGCCTCAGATACGCAGTATTTT. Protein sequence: CASSQASQGASDTQYF.